Listed below are T cell receptor beta chains from one sample, sequenced in a study of CD4 T cells in relation to SARS-CoV-2 and coronaviruses. No cognate antigen is known for these TCRs. Method: immunoSEQ multiplex PCR; TCRdb's copy keeps in-frame clones and lacks some. The sample holds fewer than 45,000 clones; approximately 80% are singletons and the top ten take around 1.3%. The source material was naive CD4+ T cells from PBMCs, cultured in vitro. These receptors all come from an adult with COVID-19. The CDR3 runs from the conserved cysteine through the conserved F or W. A D gene is named only where the DNA matches it firmly. For some rows the clone size is stated as once, few or many, or as a class when expanded; others skip it.

D: NA; J: TRBJ2-2; V: TRBV6-2/TRBV6-3; length: 14; size: NA; DNA: TGTGCCAGCAGTTACGGAACAGGGACCGGGGAGCTGTTTTTT; CDR3: CASSYGTGTGELFF
D: NA; J: TRBJ2-7; V: TRBV7-8; length: 14; size: NA; DNA: TGTGCCAGCAGCCCGGGGGCGCTAGCATCCGAGCAGTACTTC; CDR3: CASSPGALASEQYF
D: NA; J: TRBJ2-5; V: TRBV5-1; length: 12; size: NA; DNA: TGCGCCAGCAGCTTGGAGTGGGAGACCCAGTACTTC; CDR3: CASSLEWETQYF
D: NA; J: TRBJ1-5; V: TRBV15; length: 21; size: few; DNA: TGTGCCACCAGCAGGGCCGAACTTAACAGGGTCCCCACCCTTAGCAATCAGCCCCAGCATTTT; CDR3: CATSRAELNRVPTLSNQPQHF
D: TRBD1; J: TRBJ1-2; V: TRBV28; length: 13; size: NA; DNA: TGTGCCAGCAGCCTAGACAGGGTCTATGGCTACACCTTC; CDR3: CASSLDRVYGYTF
D: TRBD2; J: TRBJ2-7; V: TRBV5-6; length: 15; size: NA; DNA: TGTGCCAGCAGCTTTACGGGGGGGGTGGACTACGAGCAGTACTTC; CDR3: CASSFTGGVDYEQYF
D: NA; J: TRBJ2-1; V: TRBV6-1; length: 14; size: NA; DNA: TGTGCCAGCAGTGAAATCAGGGAAAAGAGGGAGCAGTTCTTC; CDR3: CASSEIREKREQFF
D: TRBD2; J: TRBJ2-3; V: TRBV28; length: 14; size: NA; DNA: TGTGCCAGCAGGTCTAGCGGGGGCACAGATACGCAGTATTTT; CDR3: CASRSSGGTDTQYF
D: NA; J: TRBJ2-7; V: TRBV27; length: 14; size: few; DNA: TGTGCCAGCAGCTTCCTCCCCTTAACCTACGAGCAGTACTTC; CDR3: CASSFLPLTYEQYF
D: TRBD1; J: TRBJ2-2; V: TRBV5-4; length: 16; size: NA; DNA: TGTGCCAGCAGCCAGCAGGACAGGGGGCGGACCGGGGAGCTGTTTTTT; CDR3: CASSQQDRGRTGELFF
D: NA; J: TRBJ2-7; V: TRBV28; length: 11; size: NA; DNA: TGTGCCAGCTATGGTGCCTACGAGCAGTACTTC; CDR3: CASYGAYEQYF
D: NA; J: TRBJ2-3; V: TRBV12-5; length: 14; size: NA; DNA: TGTGCTAGTGGTTTGGGGACAGCCACAGATACGCAGTATTTT; CDR3: CASGLGTATDTQYF
D: TRBD1; J: TRBJ2-7; V: TRBV7-2; length: 14; size: few; DNA: TGTGCCAGCAGCTTCGACAGGGGGCGTTACGAGCAGTACTTC; CDR3: CASSFDRGRYEQYF
D: TRBD2; J: TRBJ2-1; V: TRBV5-4; length: 16; size: NA; DNA: TGTGCCAGCAGCGCCGGGACTAGCGGGAGAAGGGATGAGCAGTTCTTC; CDR3: CASSAGTSGRRDEQFF
D: NA; J: TRBJ2-3; V: TRBV12-3/TRBV12-4; length: 11; size: NA; DNA: TGTGCCAGCAGTTTACGGAGTACGCAGTATTTT; CDR3: CASSLRSTQYF
D: NA; J: TRBJ2-3; V: TRBV9; length: 15; size: NA; DNA: TGTGCCAGCAGCGTAGGGACAGCCATCACAGATACGCAGTATTTT; CDR3: CASSVGTAITDTQYF
D: TRBD1; J: TRBJ1-4; V: TRBV4-1; length: 15; size: NA; DNA: TGCGCCAGCAGCAAAACAGGGGGCTCTGGTGAAAAACTGTTTTTT; CDR3: CASSKTGGSGEKLFF
D: NA; J: TRBJ1-3; V: TRBV7-9; length: 15; size: NA; DNA: TGTGCCAGCAGCTCCGACGCGTACTCTGGAAACACCATATATTTT; CDR3: CASSSDAYSGNTIYF
D: TRBD1; J: TRBJ2-7; V: TRBV7-8; length: 15; size: NA; DNA: TGTGCCAGCAGCTTTGGACAGGGAGTTTCCTACGAGCAGTACTTC; CDR3: CASSFGQGVSYEQYF
D: NA; J: TRBJ1-2; V: TRBV5-6; length: 12; size: NA; DNA: TGTGCCAGCAGCTTGGGGGTTGCTGGCTACACCTTC; CDR3: CASSLGVAGYTF
D: NA; J: TRBJ1-3; V: TRBV4-2; length: 18; size: NA; DNA: TGTGCCAGCAGCCAAGGTCGGATTCAGGGAGGACGTGGAAACACCATATATTTT; CDR3: CASSQGRIQGGRGNTIYF
D: NA; J: TRBJ2-7; V: TRBV10-1; length: 13; size: NA; DNA: TGCGCCAGCAGTGAGCAGAAGAAGACCGAGCAGTACTTC; CDR3: CASSEQKKTEQYF
D: TRBD2; J: TRBJ2-1; V: TRBV5-1; length: 14; size: few; DNA: TGCGCCAGCAGCTTGGCCCTAGCGGGGCATGAGCAGTTCTTC; CDR3: CASSLALAGHEQFF
D: NA; J: TRBJ2-3; V: TRBV19; length: 14; size: NA; DNA: TGTGCCAGTCGGGCAGGAGACGCGACGAATACGCAGTATTTT; CDR3: CASRAGDATNTQYF
D: TRBD1; J: TRBJ2-6; V: TRBV15; length: 19; size: NA; DNA: TGTGCCACCAGCAGAGGGAACAGACAGGGGGGTTCTGGGGCCAACGTCCTGACTTTC; CDR3: CATSRGNRQGGSGANVLTF
D: NA; J: TRBJ2-1; V: TRBV9; length: 13; size: NA; DNA: TGTGCCAGCAGCGTAGCCCAGTTAGGTGAGCAGTTCTTC; CDR3: CASSVAQLGEQFF
D: TRBD1; J: TRBJ2-7; V: TRBV28; length: 16; size: once; DNA: TGTGCCAGCAAACAAAACCCGGGACAGGGATCCTACGAGCAGTACTTC; CDR3: CASKQNPGQGSYEQYF
D: TRBD2; J: TRBJ2-1; V: TRBV4-2; length: 20; size: NA; DNA: TGTGCCAGCAGCCAGGGGTCCGGGACAGTAAGCGGGAGGGCCCTCAATGAGCAGTTCTTC; CDR3: CASSQGSGTVSGRALNEQFF
D: NA; J: TRBJ1-5; V: TRBV7-9; length: 13; size: NA; DNA: TGTGCCAGCAACCCGACAGTCCGGCAGCCCCAGCATTTT; CDR3: CASNPTVRQPQHF
D: NA; J: TRBJ2-2; V: TRBV2; length: 15; size: few; DNA: TGTGCCAGCACGGTGTCCACCTCGAACACCGGGGAGCTGTTTTTT; CDR3: CASTVSTSNTGELFF
D: NA; J: TRBJ1-1; V: TRBV28; length: 16; size: few; DNA: TGTGCCAGCAACACCCTGGGGGGGGCCAGGGTTACTGAAGCTTTCTTT; CDR3: CASNTLGGARVTEAFF
D: TRBD2; J: TRBJ2-7; V: TRBV30; length: 15; size: once; DNA: TGTGCCTGGAGTGTAGGTCCTAGCGGGAGTGCCGAGCAGTACTTC; CDR3: CAWSVGPSGSAEQYF
D: NA; J: TRBJ2-2; V: TRBV2; length: 18; size: NA; DNA: TGTGCCAGCAGTGGCCCAGCCTCGGCTAGCCTGAACACCGGGGAGCTGTTTTTT; CDR3: CASSGPASASLNTGELFF
D: NA; J: TRBJ1-1; V: TRBV28; length: 17; size: NA; DNA: TGTGCCAGCAGTTTAGGGGGACCCTCAGGGGCGGACACTGAAGCTTTCTTT; CDR3: CASSLGGPSGADTEAFF
D: TRBD2; J: TRBJ2-2; V: TRBV9; length: 16; size: NA; DNA: TGTGCCAGCAGCGTCGGACTAGCGTTGAACACCGGGGAGCTGTTTTTT; CDR3: CASSVGLALNTGELFF
D: NA; J: TRBJ2-1; V: TRBV5-8; length: 15; size: NA; DNA: TGTGCCAGCAGCTTTGAGGGCAGGACGGACAATGAGCAGTTCTTC; CDR3: CASSFEGRTDNEQFF
D: TRBD1; J: TRBJ2-7; V: TRBV6-5; length: 15; size: NA; DNA: TGTGCCAGCAGTTACCGGACAGGGTTATCCTACGAGCAGTACTTC; CDR3: CASSYRTGLSYEQYF
D: NA; J: TRBJ1-2; V: TRBV28; length: 14; size: NA; DNA: TGTGCCAGCACCTCCCGACCGGGGGTCTATGGCTACACCTTC; CDR3: CASTSRPGVYGYTF
D: NA; J: TRBJ2-3; V: TRBV20-1; length: 12; size: once; DNA: TGCAGTGCTAGTACCTACCATTATACGCAGTATTTT; CDR3: CSASTYHYTQYF
D: NA; J: TRBJ2-1; V: TRBV7-2; length: 11; size: NA; DNA: TGTGCCAGCAGCTCCCTTAGCGAGCAGTTCTTC; CDR3: CASSSLSEQFF
D: TRBD1; J: TRBJ2-7; V: TRBV19; length: 14; size: NA; DNA: TGTGCCAGTAGTATATCAGGGGGCGCCTACGAGCAGTACTTC; CDR3: CASSISGGAYEQYF
D: TRBD2; J: TRBJ2-1; V: TRBV5-1; length: 16; size: NA; DNA: TGCGCCAGCAGCGGATTAGCGGGAGGGATTTACAATGAGCAGTTCTTC; CDR3: CASSGLAGGIYNEQFF
D: TRBD2; J: TRBJ2-1; V: TRBV19; length: 15; size: few; DNA: TGTGCCAGTAGTGTTAGCGGGAGCTCCTACAATGAGCAGTTCTTC; CDR3: CASSVSGSSYNEQFF
D: NA; J: TRBJ2-1; V: TRBV5-1; length: 13; size: NA; DNA: TGCGCCAGCAGCGGGGTCTCCTACAATGAGCAGTTCTTC; CDR3: CASSGVSYNEQFF
D: TRBD2; J: TRBJ2-2; V: TRBV28; length: 15; size: NA; DNA: TGTGCCAGCAGTTTTTCACTAGCGGGAGTCGGGGAGCTGTTTTTT; CDR3: CASSFSLAGVGELFF
D: NA; J: TRBJ2-2; V: TRBV7-8; length: 13; size: NA; DNA: TGTGCCAGCAGCCCCCAGTTCGTCGGGGAGCTGTTTTTT; CDR3: CASSPQFVGELFF
D: NA; J: TRBJ2-1; V: TRBV10-3; length: 14; size: NA; DNA: TGTGCCATCCGAAGCATGAGCTCCTACAATGAGCAGTTCTTC; CDR3: CAIRSMSSYNEQFF
D: NA; J: TRBJ2-7; V: TRBV3-1/TRBV3-2; length: 15; size: few; DNA: TGTGCCAGCAGCCCCACATCTAGTATCTCCTACGAGCAGTACTTC; CDR3: CASSPTSSISYEQYF
D: NA; J: TRBJ1-2; V: TRBV6-4; length: 13; size: once; DNA: TGTGCCAGCAGTGAAGGGGACAACTATGGCTACACCTTC; CDR3: CASSEGDNYGYTF